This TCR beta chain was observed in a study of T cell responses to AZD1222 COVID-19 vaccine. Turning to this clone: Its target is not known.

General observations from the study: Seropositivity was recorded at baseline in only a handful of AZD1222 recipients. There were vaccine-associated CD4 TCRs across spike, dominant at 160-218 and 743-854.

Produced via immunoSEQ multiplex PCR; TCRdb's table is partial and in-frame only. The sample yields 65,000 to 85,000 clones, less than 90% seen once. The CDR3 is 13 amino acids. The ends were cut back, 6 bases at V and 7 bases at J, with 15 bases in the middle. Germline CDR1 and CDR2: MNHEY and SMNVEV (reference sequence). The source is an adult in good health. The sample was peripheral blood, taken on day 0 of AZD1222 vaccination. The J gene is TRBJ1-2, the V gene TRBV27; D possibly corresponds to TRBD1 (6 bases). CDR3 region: CASRGGGRGGYTF. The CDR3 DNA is TGTGCCAGCAGGGGCGGGGGGCGCGGTGGCTACACCTTC.